There are a few counts of the clone carrying this TCR beta chain. The antigen remains undetermined. This sample was taken from a study of identical twins. Study-level results: High-abundance cord blood beta clonotypes had fewer insertions; memory repertoires showed none.

Template switching added a universal primer site, and cDNA bore unique molecular identifiers. TCRdb reprocessed the 5' RACE reads with MiXCR, giving one entry per CDR3 protein. Seen here are 1.5 million to 2 million distinct CDR3 sequences, less than 40% observed once, and the top ten hold around 0.3%. The V segment lost 2 bases and the J segment 4 bases; nucleotides outside the gene matches: 6. Germline CDR1 is SGHTA and CDR2 is FQGNSA. The CDR3 extends over 15 amino acids. The sample consisted of cord blood. V and J are TRBV7-2 and TRBJ2-5, with TRBD2 identical over 8 bases. This receptor was taken from a newborn girl in good health. CDR3 region: CASSLTGTRRETQYF. The DNA of the CDR3 is TGTGCCAGCAGCTTAACCGGGACTAGGAGAGAGACCCAGTACTTC.